These 6 T cell receptor beta chains originate from one sample sequenced in a study of blood T cell repertoires in COVID-19. Method: immunoSEQ multiplex PCR; TCRdb's copy keeps in-frame clones and lacks some. The sample lists 150,000 to 200,000 clones; around 80% were seen once. Sequenced sample: PBMCs or T cells enriched from blood (not recorded which). These receptors were taken from a middle-aged man who had recovered from COVID-19.

The CDR3 spells CASSESRDRVGDYEQYF. Written as DNA, the CDR3 is TGTGCCAGCAGTGAGTCCCGGGACAGGGTCGGAGACTACGAGCAGTACTTC. This chain links TRBV6-1 with TRBJ2-7; 9 bases align to TRBD1. This CDR3 has 17 amino acids. Germline CDR1 reads MNHNS; CDR2 reads SASEGT. The J segment lost 3 bases and the V segment lost 3 bases, leaving 12 bases of the junction unmatched.

This rearrangement joins TRBV5-6 to TRBJ2-7; D is possibly TRBD1 (6 bases). Germline CDR1 is SGHDT and CDR2 is YYEEEE. V was clipped by 3 bases and J by 6 bases, with 13 bases between them. CDR3 length: 13 amino acids. The CDR3 reads CASSSGQFLEQYF. Written as DNA, the CDR3 is TGTGCCAGCAGCTCCGGACAGTTTCTCGAGCAGTACTTC.

In its sample, this clone was seen once. V is TRBV14 and J is TRBJ1-1, with TRBD1 matching over 11 bases. Trimming cost V 6 bases and J 1 base; bases outside gene matches: 13. The CDR3 spans 18 residues. The germline V gene has CDR1 SGHDN and CDR2 FVKESK. CDR3 amino acids: CASRPTGTGGYWNTEAFF. The CDR3, as DNA: TGTGCCAGCAGACCTACCGGGACAGGGGGTTATTGGAACACTGAAGCTTTCTTT.

This chain links TRBV9 with TRBJ2-7, with 7 bases identical to TRBD2. The CDR3 spans 14 residues. The J segment lost 2 bases and the V segment lost 4 bases, leaving 6 bases of the junction unmatched. CDR1 and CDR2 (germline): SGDLS, YYNGEE. CDR3 residues: CASSQGGLAYEQYV. The CDR3, as DNA: TGTGCCAGCAGCCAGGGAGGGTTGGCCTACGAGCAGTACGTC.

The chain joins TRBV9 to TRBJ2-1; TRBD2 might be the D (6 bases). Germline V CDR1 and CDR2: SGDLS, YYNGEE. V lost 4 bases and J 6 bases, leaving 14 bases between the germline ends. The CDR3 consists of 14 residues. CDR3 region: CASSMRRDGNEQFF. CDR3 coding DNA: TGTGCCAGCAGCATGCGGCGGGATGGCAATGAGCAGTTCTTC.

CDR3 sequence (DNA): TGTGCCAGCAGCCCCTCCCGGGGGGAACCCGGGGCCAACGTCCTGACTTTC. This gives the protein CASSPSRGEPGANVLTF. The chain uses TRBV7-3 and TRBJ2-6; the match to TRBD2 covers 7 bases. Germline trimming cut 5 bases from V and 4 bases from J; bases unmatched to any gene: 11. CDR3 length: 17 residues. Germline CDR1 SGHTA, CDR2 FQGTGA.